These 27 T cell receptor beta chains were sequenced from one sample in a study of T cells in Graves' hyperthyroidism and ophthalmopathy. The TCR beta CDR3 regions underwent amplification using RNA transcripts as the source. HTBI primers were the set used in a first-round RT-PCR of the TCR CDR3. TCRdb processed the multiplex PCR reads anew with MiXCR; each CDR3 protein has one entry. The table includes a few hundred thousand distinct CDR3 sequences, roughly a sixth detected once. Sample: blood. These receptors were taken from a woman in her thirties with Graves' ophthalmopathy.

This clonotype was seen more than once but under ten times. V gene TRBV6-4 combines with J gene TRBJ2-6; D unclear. The V gene's germline CDR1 is MRHNA and CDR2 SNTAGT. V dropped 0 bases and J dropped 2 bases, with 5 bases sitting between them. This CDR3 contains 15 residues. The CDR3 loop reads CASSDSTAGANVLTF. CDR3 bases: TGTGCCAGCAGTGACTCGACTGCTGGGGCCAACGTCCTGACTTTC.

In its sample, this clonotype was seen many times. The chain links TRBV11-2 to TRBJ2-1, with 7 bases lining up with TRBD2. Germline values: CDR1 SGHAT, CDR2 FQNNGV. This CDR3 contains 15 residues. The V and J ends lost 5 bases and 4 bases, in that order; junction bases with no gene match: 8. CDR3 nucleotides: TGTGCCAGCAGCCTACGACTAGCTCCTTACAATGAGCAGTTCTTC. It translates to CASSLRLAPYNEQFF.

A remark on this clonotype: This clone may be a read error of a much larger clone one base away. The chain carries TRBV5-1 and TRBJ1-1; D possibly corresponds to TRBD1 (5 bases). Per germline, CDR1 SGHRS and CDR2 YFSETQ. The CDR3 totals 17 residues. V was trimmed by 3 bases and J by 0 bases, leaving 18 bases between them. The CDR3 is CASSSGFTGTVNTEAFF. CDR3 in DNA: TGCGCCAGCAGCTCGGGGTTTACCGGGACTGTGAACACTGAAGCTTTCTTT.

This clonotype has at least ten counts. The gene calls are TRBV11-2 and TRBJ1-2; D is unclear. The V and J ends lost 5 bases and 8 bases respectively, with 9 bases between them. The CDR3 consists of 11 residues. CDR1 and CDR2 from the germline V gene are SGHAT and FQNNGV. The CDR3 DNA follows: TGTGCCAGCAGCGACGAAGGGGGCTACACCTTC. Translation: CASSDEGGYTF.

This clonotype has at least ten counts. This chain links TRBV7-2 with TRBJ2-7; 11 nucleotides line up with TRBD2. This CDR3 is built from 14 residues. J lost 4 bases, V lost 5 bases, and 4 bases had no gene match. Germline lookup yields CDR1 SGHTA and CDR2 FQGNSA. The CDR3 DNA reads as TGTGCCAGCAGCATAACTAGCGGGAGTTACGAGCAGTACTTC. Translating it yields CASSITSGSYEQYF. The entire variable domain, with the rest obtained from reference TRBV7-2 and TRBJ2-7, is as follows: GAGVSQSPSNKVTEKGKDVELRCDPISGHTALYWYRQSLGQGLEFLIYFQGNSAPDKSGLPSDRFSAERTGGSVSTLTIQRTQQEDSAVYLCASSITSGSYEQYFGPGTRLTVT.

This clonotype was observed many times. V usage is TRBV28 and J usage is TRBJ1-4, with D hard to call. V lost 6 bases and J lost 8, with 10 bases in between. Germline CDR1 is MDHEN and CDR2 is SYDVKM. The CDR3 sequence is 12 residues long. CDR3 in DNA: TGTGCCAGCAGCCCTCCTTGGGAAAAACTGTTTTTT. Residues: CASSPPWEKLFF.

This clonotype was detected many times. V usage is TRBV11-3 and J usage is TRBJ2-7; D remains ambiguous. The ends were cut back, 6 bases at V and 1 base at J, with 7 bases in the middle. CDR3 length equals 12 residues. Germline-derived CDR1 and CDR2 are SGHNT and YENEEA. The CDR3 here is CASSHSSYEQYF. CDR3 DNA sequence: TGTGCCAGCAGTCACTCTTCCTACGAGCAGTACTTC.

The CDR3 nucleotides read TGCAGTGCTCCGCGTCCAGGGTGGGTGGGGGAGCAGTACTTC. Its protein product is CSAPRPGWVGEQYF. V is TRBV20-1 and J is TRBJ2-7; the D gene is possibly TRBD1 (5 bases). The CDR3 totals 14 residues. Germline-derived CDR1 and CDR2 are DFQATT and SNEGSKA (reference sequence). Trimming took off 5 bases at V and 7 bases at J, with 21 bases between the two ends.

Only a few counts were recorded for this clonotype. The chain joins TRBV4-3 to TRBJ2-1; D is possibly TRBD1 (5 bases). Germline V gene data show CDR1 as LGHNA and CDR2 as YSLEER. There are 13 residues in the CDR3. Trimming shortened V by 4 bases and J by 7 bases, and 11 bases separated the two germline ends. The CDR3 DNA sequence: TGCGCCAGCAGCCCTTTTAGGGGTAATGAGCAGTTCTTC. The encoded protein is CASSPFRGNEQFF.

This chain uses TRBV7-9 with TRBJ2-3; 15 nucleotides agree with TRBD2. Germline loops: CDR1 SEHNR, CDR2 FQNEAQ (reference sequence). The CDR3 has 20 amino acids. Trimming took 3 bases from V and 5 from J; bases not matched to a gene: 15. The CDR3 sequence: CASSFPNSLGLAGGVDTQYF. The CDR3 DNA reads TGTGCCAGCAGCTTCCCAAACTCCCTAGGACTAGCGGGAGGGGTAGATACGCAGTATTTT.

V usage is TRBV25-1 and J usage is TRBJ2-1; the match to TRBD1 covers 7 bases. Germline V lookup: CDR1 MGHDK, CDR2 SYGVNS. The length of the CDR3 is 16 residues. The junction had 15 bases not matched to a gene; V was cut back by 3 bases and J by 10 bases. The CDR3: CASSDERTGIRGEQFF. As DNA, the CDR3 is TGTGCCAGCAGTGACGAGAGGACAGGCATCAGGGGAGAGCAGTTCTTC. Complete variable domain (other parts from reference TRBV25-1 and TRBJ2-1): EADIYQTPRYLVIGTGKKITLECSQTMGHDKMYWYQQDPGMELHLIHYSYGVNSTEKGDLSSESTVSRIRTEHFPLTLESARPSHTSQYLCASSDERTGIRGEQFFGPGTRLTVL.

In this sample, this clonotype turned up a few times. The rearrangement links TRBV6-2 or TRBV6-3 to TRBJ2-3, with 7 positions matching TRBD1. This CDR3 region has 13 residues. J gave up 6 bases and V 7 bases, and 7 bases lay outside the gene matches. Per the germline V gene, CDR1 is MNHEY and CDR2 is SVGEGT. The CDR3 DNA reads as TGTGCCAGCACCTCAATACAGGGGGATACGCAGTATTTT. Encoded protein: CASTSIQGDTQYF.

A few counts support this clonotype. Relative to the germline gene, one junction end is altered; a read error may explain this. The chain couples TRBV9 to TRBJ2-3, with a possible D match to TRBD2 (5 bases). The CDR3 contains 13 residues. CDR1 SGDLS and CDR2 YYNGEE come from the germline V gene. The CDR3 nucleotides read TGTGCCAGTAGCGAGACTGGGACAGATACGCAGTATTTT. Translation gives CASSETGTDTQYF.

This clonotype has a count of ten or more. V gene TRBV7-9 combines with J gene TRBJ2-1; 7 nucleotides agree with TRBD2. The CDR3 contains 16 residues. Germline CDR1 is SEHNR and CDR2 is FQNEAQ (reference sequence). V was pared by 4 bases and J by 0 bases, with 6 bases of the junction left unmatched. CDR3 nucleotide sequence: TGTGCCAGCAGCTCGCGGGAGACGGGCTCCTACAATGAGCAGTTCTTC. Protein: CASSSRETGSYNEQFF.

J is TRBJ2-5 and V is TRBV2, with 13 bases that match TRBD2. Germline CDR1 SNHLY, CDR2 FYNNEI. Trimming took 8 bases from V and 2 from J; bases not matched to a gene: 2. This CDR3 is built from 14 residues. CDR3: CASLLAGGQETQYF. In DNA form, the CDR3 reads TGTGCCAGCCTACTAGCGGGAGGGCAAGAGACCCAGTACTTC.

V is TRBV2 and J is TRBJ2-5, with 8 nucleotides matching TRBD2. Germline CDR1 and CDR2: SNHLY and FYNNEI. V was clipped by 3 bases and J by 4 bases; unmatched bases: 4. The CDR3 totals 14 residues. The CDR3 bases are TGTGCCAGCAGTGAGGTAGCGGGACTAGAGACCCAGTACTTC. Translation: CASSEVAGLETQYF.

The sample holds many counts of this clonotype. This chain uses TRBV12-3 or TRBV12-4 with TRBJ2-7, with TRBD1 matching 7 bases. The length of the CDR3 is 14 residues. The J segment lost 0 bases and the V segment lost 6 bases, leaving 5 bases of the junction unmatched. CDR3 DNA: TGTGCCAGCAGGAGGACAGGTAGCTCCTACGAGCAGTACTTC. It codes for CASRRTGSSYEQYF.

This rearrangement joins TRBV5-1 to TRBJ2-5; D uncertain. CDR3 length: 13 amino acids. V lost 2 bases and J lost 3, with 8 bases in between. Per the germline V gene, CDR1 is SGHRS and CDR2 is YFSETQ. CDR3 sequence (DNA): TGCGCCAGCAGCTTCGTAGCAGAAGAGACCCAGTACTTC. Residues: CASSFVAEETQYF.

This clonotype was counted many times. This chain links TRBV4-1 with TRBJ2-7; 10 nucleotides match TRBD2. Looked up from germline, CDR1 is MGHRA and CDR2 is YSYEKL. The length of the CDR3 is 16 residues. V gave up 0 bases and J gave up 4 bases; unmatched junction bases: 6. The DNA of the CDR3 is TGCGCCAGCAGCCAAGATCGTGCTAGCGGGAGTTACGAGCAGTACTTC. This encodes CASSQDRASGSYEQYF.

J is TRBJ2-7 and V is TRBV20-1, with a weak D call TRBD1 (5 bases). The CDR3 consists of 12 residues. The V gene's germline CDR1 is DFQATT and CDR2 SNEGSKA (reference sequence). V gave up 3 bases and J gave up 6 bases, with 12 bases separating them. CDR3 nucleotides: TGCAGTGCTAGGGAGACAGCCCCCGAGCAGTACTTC. Protein sequence: CSARETAPEQYF.

This clonotype came up a few times. The junction does not match germline at one end; this may be a read error. The CDR3 nucleotides are TGTGCCAGCAGCGTAGAGGGACCCAACCTGGGCAATGAGCAGTTCTTC. Protein: CASSVEGPNLGNEQFF. The genes are TRBV11-2 and TRBJ2-1, with D perhaps matching TRBD1 or TRBD2 (5 bases each). The germline gives CDR1 SGHAT, CDR2 FQNNGV. The CDR3 contains 16 residues.

With respect to this clonotype: This may stem from a read error, because a much larger clone lies one nucleotide away. V usage is TRBV5-1 and J usage is TRBJ2-2, with D perhaps being TRBD1 or TRBD2 (5 bases each). Between the trimmed V and J ends, which lost 2 bases and 4 bases, there was a span of 15 bases. The CDR3 contains 16 residues. The germline gives CDR1 SGHRS, CDR2 YFSETQ. The chain's CDR3 is CASSFNEGTFTGELFF. The CDR3 region has the DNA TGCGCCAGCAGCTTTAACGAAGGGACCTTCACCGGGGAGCTGTTTTTT.

The chain carries TRBV5-1 and TRBJ1-1; possibly TRBD1 for D (6 bases). The CDR3 is 16 residues long. V gave up 0 bases and J gave up 1 base, with 13 bases separating them. CDR1 SGHRS and CDR2 YFSETQ come from the germline V gene. In nucleotides, the CDR3 is TGCGCCAGCAGCTTGGGCCTGGGACATCAGAACACTGAAGCTTTCTTT. It codes for CASSLGLGHQNTEAFF. Full variable domain (remainder filled in from reference TRBV5-1 and TRBJ1-1): KAGVTQTPRYLIKTRGQQVTLSCSPISGHRSVSWYQQTPGQGLQFLFEYFSETQRNKGNFPGRFSGRQFSNSRSEMNVSTLELGDSALYLCASSLGLGHQNTEAFFGQGTRLTVV.

This clonotype was recorded many times. This rearrangement joins TRBV30 to TRBJ1-2, with D unclear. Looked up from germline, CDR1 is GTSNPN and CDR2 is SVGIG (reference sequence). The V and J ends lost 5 bases and 3 bases respectively, with 4 bases between them. The CDR3 has 10 residues. This CDR3 reads CAWGHYGYTF. The CDR3 nucleotides are TGTGCCTGGGGACACTATGGCTACACCTTC.

The chain couples TRBV5-4 to TRBJ2-2; D may be TRBD2 (5 bases). In germline, CDR1 is SGHNT, CDR2 YYREEE (reference sequence). The CDR3 sequence is 17 residues long. Between the trimmed V and J ends, which lost 1 base and 10 bases, there was a span of 23 bases. The CDR3 loop reads CASSLRRETTWMAELFF. The CDR3 region has the DNA TGTGCCAGCAGCTTGCGTCGGGAAACCACCTGGATGGCGGAGCTGTTTTTT.

The chain uses TRBV4-1 and TRBJ2-3, with 8 nucleotides matching TRBD1. This CDR3 has 18 amino acids. CDR1 MGHRA and CDR2 YSYEKL come from the germline V gene. Trimming took 3 bases from V and 2 from J; bases not matched to a gene: 13. CDR3 loop: CASSHPKKDRVNTDTQYF. CDR3 DNA sequence: TGCGCCAGCAGCCACCCGAAAAAGGACAGGGTCAACACAGATACGCAGTATTTT.

This clonotype occurred many times. This chain joins TRBV4-3 and TRBJ2-1; 11 positions match TRBD2. J lost 8 bases, V lost 5 bases, and 5 bases had no gene match. Germline-derived CDR1 and CDR2 are LGHNA and YSLEER. This CDR3 comprises 14 residues. The CDR3 sequence: CASSASGRFDEQFF. In DNA, the CDR3 is TGCGCCAGCAGCGCTAGCGGGAGGTTCGATGAGCAGTTCTTC.